One sample yielded the 26 T cell receptor beta chains listed below, sequenced in a study of shared clonotypes between healthy human individuals. Repertoires were generated with immunoSEQ multiplex PCR, while TCRdb's copy carries only in-frame clones and drops some. Of about half a million clones in the sample, around 74% were seen once. Material: PBMCs. These receptors came from a woman aged 40-49 years in good health. Some clones in this sample may be carry-over from other donors' samples.

This clone was counted only a few times. V gene TRBV11-3 combines with J gene TRBJ2-2; D gene ambiguous. Trimming left V 5 bases short and J 4 bases short, with 11 bases between. Germline assignment: CDR1 SGHNT and CDR2 YENEEA. The CDR3 runs to 14 residues. The CDR3 loop reads CASSQSRSTGELFF. In nucleotides, the CDR3 is TGTGCCAGCAGCCAATCCCGCAGCACCGGGGAGCTGTTTTTT.

The chain links TRBV30 to TRBJ1-1, with TRBD1 matching 9 bases. The junction had 6 bases not matched to a gene; V was cut back by 7 bases and J by 3 bases. This CDR3 has 13 amino acids. Germline V gives CDR1 GTSNPN, CDR2 SVGIG (reference sequence). CDR3 nucleotide sequence: TGTGCCTCCAACGACAGGGGGTACACTGAAGCTTTCTTT. Translated, it gives CASNDRGYTEAFF. Full variable domain (outside the CDR3, taken from reference TRBV30 and TRBJ1-1): SQTIHQWPATLVQPVGSPLSLECTVEGTSNPNLYWYRQAAGRGLQLLFYSVGIGQISSEVPQNLSASRPQDRQFILSSKKLLLSDSGFYLCASNDRGYTEAFFGQGTRLTVV.

The J gene is TRBJ1-1, the V gene TRBV7-2; 7 bases are shared with TRBD1. Germline V gene data show CDR1 as SGHTA and CDR2 as FQGNSA. With V trimmed by 3 bases and J by 3 bases, 10 bases remained unmatched. The CDR3 consists of 16 residues. The CDR3 DNA reads as TGTGCCAGCAGCTTGGGCAGGGGCAGGGGGGACACTGAAGCTTTCTTT. This codes for CASSLGRGRGDTEAFF.

The count of this clone is one. This CDR3 is CATSRDIRYEAFF. DNA of the CDR3: TGTGCCACCAGCAGAGATATTAGGTATGAAGCTTTCTTT. This chain links TRBV15 with TRBJ1-1; D ambiguous. The CDR3 consists of 13 residues. The V end lost 0 bases, the J end lost 7 bases, and 9 bases lay between the germline ends. The germline CDR1 and CDR2 sequences are LNHNV and YYDKDF (reference sequence).

V and J are TRBV18 and TRBJ2-1; 9 nucleotides line up with TRBD1. Losses at the gene ends were 1 base for V and 0 bases for J; bases not matched to a gene: 10. The CDR3 length is 19 residues. Germline CDR1 is KGHSH and CDR2 is LQKENI. For the CDR3, the DNA is TGTGCCAGCTCACCACGGACAGGGGCCGATCTTAGCTCCTACAATGAGCAGTTCTTC. This translates into CASSPRTGADLSSYNEQFF.

V and J are TRBV19 and TRBJ2-3; 14 nucleotides align to TRBD2. The germline gives CDR1 LNHDA, CDR2 SQIVND (reference sequence). This CDR3 contains 17 residues. V was pared by 7 bases and J by 6 bases, with 12 bases of the junction left unmatched. The DNA for the CDR3 is TGTGCCAGTACCCTCTCAGGGGGACTAGCGGGAGTGGATACGCAGTATTTT. This translates into CASTLSGGLAGVDTQYF. Drawing the rest from reference TRBV19 and TRBJ2-3, the complete variable domain is DGGITQSPKYLFRKEGQNVTLSCEQNLNHDAMYWYRQDPGQGLRLIYYSQIVNDFQKGDIAEGYSVSREKKESFPLTVTSAQKNPTAFYLCASTLSGGLAGVDTQYFGPGTRLTVL.

The CDR3 region has the DNA TGCGCCAGCAGCTTCCTAGCGGGAACGTCGGGGAATGAGCAGTTCTTC. It codes for CASSFLAGTSGNEQFF. This chain uses TRBV5-1 with TRBJ2-1; 9 nucleotides line up with TRBD2. Germline loops: CDR1 SGHRS, CDR2 YFSETQ. CDR3 length equals 16 residues. J was trimmed by 7 bases and V by 2 bases; bases with no gene match: 10.

The chain uses TRBV5-1 and TRBJ2-7; 7 bases agree with TRBD2. CDR1 and CDR2 from the germline V gene are SGHRS and YFSETQ. This CDR3 spans 15 amino acids. With 0 bases clipped from V and 6 bases from J, the junction kept 9 bases outside the gene matches. The chain's CDR3 is CASSLALAGEGEQYF. For the CDR3, the DNA is TGCGCCAGCAGCTTGGCCCTGGCGGGAGAAGGCGAGCAGTACTTC.

The V and J genes are TRBV28 and TRBJ1-5, with D possibly TRBD1 on 6 matching bases. Germline V gene data show CDR1 as MDHEN and CDR2 as SYDVKM. V was trimmed by 7 bases and J by 3 bases, leaving 7 bases between them. This CDR3 comprises 12 residues. The CDR3 sequence is CASNRANQPQHF. The CDR3 DNA is TGTGCCAGCAACAGGGCCAATCAGCCCCAGCATTTT.

This clone has a single count. The chain uses TRBV18 and TRBJ2-1; 12 bases are shared with TRBD1. Losses at the gene ends were 4 bases for V and 4 bases for J; bases not matched to a gene: 14. This CDR3 spans 19 amino acids. Germline CDR1 is KGHSH and CDR2 is LQKENI. CDR3: CASSLRGTGGPPVYNEQFF. CDR3 in DNA: TGTGCCAGCTCACTTAGAGGGACAGGGGGCCCACCAGTGTACAATGAGCAGTTCTTC. Filled out from reference TRBV18 and TRBJ2-1, the complete variable domain reads NAGVMQNPRHLVRRRGQEARLRCSPMKGHSHVYWYRQLPEEGLKFMVYLQKENIIDESGMPKERFSAEFPKEGPSILRIQQVVRGDSAAYFCASSLRGTGGPPVYNEQFFGPGTRLTVL.

This rearrangement joins TRBV7-3 to TRBJ2-1; D ambiguous. V was cut by 3 bases and J by 6 bases, with 6 bases left in between. The CDR3 contains 12 residues. The germline V gene encodes CDR1 SGHTA and CDR2 FQGTGA. The CDR3 spells CASSFPGNEQFF. The DNA of the CDR3 is TGTGCCAGCAGCTTCCCAGGCAATGAGCAGTTCTTC. Drawing the rest from reference TRBV7-3 and TRBJ2-1, the complete variable domain is GAGVSQTPSNKVTEKGKYVELRCDPISGHTALYWYRQSLGQGPEFLIYFQGTGAADDSGLPNDRFFAVRPEGSVSTLKIQRTERGDSAVYLCASSFPGNEQFFGPGTRLTVL.

This clone has a single count. V is TRBV18 and J is TRBJ2-7; D gene uncertain. This CDR3 has 14 residues. The germline gives CDR1 KGHSH, CDR2 LQKENI. Trimming took 1 base from V and 6 from J, leaving 13 bases between them. The CDR3 here is CASSPQQSPGEQYF. CDR3 nucleotide sequence: TGTGCCAGCTCACCACAGCAGAGTCCAGGCGAGCAGTACTTC.

This clone showed up just once. The chain links TRBV19 to TRBJ2-3; D is unresolved. The CDR3 is 13 residues long. In germline, CDR1 is LNHDA, CDR2 SQIVND (reference sequence). Trimming removed 1 base at V and 0 bases at J, with 2 bases between. DNA for the CDR3: TGTGCCAGTAGTATAGCCAGCACAGATACGCAGTATTTT. It translates to CASSIASTDTQYF.

The chain combines TRBV28 with TRBJ2-3; 12 bases line up with TRBD2. Germline values: CDR1 MDHEN, CDR2 SYDVKM. CDR3 length equals 16 residues. After removal of 5 bases from V and 3 bases from J, the junction contained 6 bases not matched to a gene. The CDR3 loop reads CASSTGLAGLTDTQYF. CDR3 nucleotide sequence: TGTGCCAGCAGTACCGGACTAGCGGGACTTACAGATACGCAGTATTTT.

This chain joins TRBV13 and TRBJ2-7; D gene unclear. CDR1 is PRHDT, CDR2 FYEKMQ, per germline (reference sequence). V lost 5 bases to trimming and J lost 3 bases, with 14 bases between them. This CDR3 comprises 14 residues. For the CDR3, the DNA is TGTGCCAGCAGCCATATACGGCCTGGCTACGAGCAGTACTTC. It translates to CASSHIRPGYEQYF.

This clone was detected only a few times. The V call is TRBV5-1, the J call TRBJ2-3, with 11 bases aligning to TRBD2. From germline, CDR1 is SGHRS and CDR2 YFSETQ. The V gene end was trimmed by 0 bases and the J gene end by 0 bases; junction bases not matched to a gene: 3. The CDR3 loop spans 17 amino acids. CDR3 loop: CASSLDGTSGSTDTQYF. In DNA, the CDR3 is TGCGCCAGCAGCTTGGATGGGACTAGCGGTAGCACAGATACGCAGTATTTT. The complete variable domain, with remaining parts taken from reference TRBV5-1 and TRBJ2-3, reads KAGVTQTPRYLIKTRGQQVTLSCSPISGHRSVSWYQQTPGQGLQFLFEYFSETQRNKGNFPGRFSGRQFSNSRSEMNVSTLELGDSALYLCASSLDGTSGSTDTQYFGPGTRLTVL.

This sequence joins TRBV30 and TRBJ2-1, with 14 bases identical to TRBD2. Germline CDR1 GTSNPN, CDR2 SVGIG (reference sequence). V shed 0 bases, J shed 9 bases, and the junction held 4 bases outside the gene matches. CDR3 length: 15 amino acids. The CDR3 spells CAWSVGTSGSGEQFF. DNA for the CDR3: TGTGCCTGGAGTGTGGGGACTAGCGGGAGCGGTGAGCAGTTCTTC. Based on the CDR3 plus reference TRBV30 and TRBJ2-1, the full variable domain is SQTIHQWPATLVQPVGSPLSLECTVEGTSNPNLYWYRQAAGRGLQLLFYSVGIGQISSEVPQNLSASRPQDRQFILSSKKLLLSDSGFYLCAWSVGTSGSGEQFFGPGTRLTVL.

The chain employs TRBV29-1 and TRBJ2-7, with D possibly matching TRBD2 (6 bases). The CDR3 is 13 residues long. Germline V gives CDR1 SQVTM, CDR2 ANQGSEA. Between the trimmed V and J ends, which lost 6 bases and 3 bases, there was a span of 15 bases. CDR3: CSVVGGIFYEQYF. CDR3 DNA sequence: TGCAGCGTCGTGGGAGGAATTTTCTACGAGCAGTACTTC.

Ten or more counts support this clone. V and J are TRBV5-1 and TRBJ2-3, with D possibly being TRBD1 (5 bases). Germline V CDR1 and CDR2: SGHRS, YFSETQ. Trimming shortened V by 5 bases and J by 2 bases, and 9 bases separated the two germline ends. The length of the CDR3 is 13 residues. CDR3 DNA sequence: TGCGCCAGCAGGACAGCCCTCACAGATACGCAGTATTTT. It encodes CASRTALTDTQYF. Full variable domain (missing parts from reference TRBV5-1 and TRBJ2-3): KAGVTQTPRYLIKTRGQQVTLSCSPISGHRSVSWYQQTPGQGLQFLFEYFSETQRNKGNFPGRFSGRQFSNSRSEMNVSTLELGDSALYLCASRTALTDTQYFGPGTRLTVL.

J is TRBJ1-3 and V is TRBV7-8, with no clear D. The CDR3 is 15 residues long. The germline V and J ends were trimmed by 2 bases and 5 bases, with 13 bases remaining between them. Germline-derived CDR1 and CDR2 are SGHVS and FQNEAQ. Written as DNA, the CDR3 is TGTGCCAGCAGCTTAACATGGGCCCGGAGAAACACCATATATTTT. It specifies CASSLTWARRNTIYF.

The chain links TRBV4-1 to TRBJ1-3, with 11 bases aligning to TRBD1. The CDR3 spans 16 residues. V dropped 5 bases and J dropped 8; count of bases not matched to a gene: 11. Germline loops: CDR1 MGHRA, CDR2 YSYEKL. The CDR3 DNA follows: TGCGCCAGCAGCGAGAGGGGACAGGGGGTTGGGGACACCATATATTTT. Protein: CASSERGQGVGDTIYF.

The chain recombines TRBV5-1 with TRBJ2-2, with D possibly TRBD2 on 5 matching bases. Germline values: CDR1 SGHRS, CDR2 YFSETQ. The CDR3 runs to 14 residues. V lost 2 bases, J lost 0 bases, and 5 bases lay in between. The chain's CDR3 is CASSLAANTGELFF. Here the CDR3 DNA reads TGCGCCAGCAGCTTAGCGGCGAACACCGGGGAGCTGTTTTTT.

J is TRBJ2-4 and V is TRBV7-9; D is unclear. Deletions cut 5 bases from V and 1 base from J, with 12 bases between. Germline V gene data show CDR1 as SEHNR and CDR2 as FQNEAQ (reference sequence). The CDR3 length is 15 residues. As DNA, the CDR3 is TGTGCCAGCAGCCCCCTCGGCGGCGCCAAAAACATTCAGTACTTC. Its translation: CASSPLGGAKNIQYF.

This clone was counted a single time. The J gene is TRBJ2-7, the V gene TRBV28; D possibly corresponds to TRBD2 (6 bases). CDR3 length: 16 amino acids. CDR1 is MDHEN, CDR2 SYDVKM, per germline. With 1 base removed from V and 2 bases from J, the gap between germline ends came to 15 bases. CDR3: CASSLSLGGATYEQYF. In DNA, the CDR3 is TGTGCCAGCAGTTTATCTCTCGGCGGGGCTACCTACGAGCAGTACTTC.

This chain joins TRBV9 and TRBJ2-7; D uncertain. The germline CDR1 and CDR2 sequences are SGDLS and YYNGEE. The CDR3 length is 15 residues. Trimming stripped 0 bases from V and 5 bases from J, with 15 bases between. In DNA form, the CDR3 reads TGTGCCAGCAGCGTAGGCCCAGGTGTGGTCGACGAGCAGTACTTC. This sequence encodes CASSVGPGVVDEQYF.

This clone is a singleton in its sample. This chain connects TRBV2 to TRBJ2-1; D perhaps matches TRBD2 (5 bases). From germline, CDR1 is SNHLY and CDR2 FYNNEI. The ends were cut back, 4 bases at V and 4 bases at J, with 11 bases in the middle. The CDR3 covers 14 residues. The CDR3 nucleotides are TGTGCCAGCAGTGGAGCGGAGACTTACAATGAGCAGTTCTTC. The encoded protein is CASSGAETYNEQFF.